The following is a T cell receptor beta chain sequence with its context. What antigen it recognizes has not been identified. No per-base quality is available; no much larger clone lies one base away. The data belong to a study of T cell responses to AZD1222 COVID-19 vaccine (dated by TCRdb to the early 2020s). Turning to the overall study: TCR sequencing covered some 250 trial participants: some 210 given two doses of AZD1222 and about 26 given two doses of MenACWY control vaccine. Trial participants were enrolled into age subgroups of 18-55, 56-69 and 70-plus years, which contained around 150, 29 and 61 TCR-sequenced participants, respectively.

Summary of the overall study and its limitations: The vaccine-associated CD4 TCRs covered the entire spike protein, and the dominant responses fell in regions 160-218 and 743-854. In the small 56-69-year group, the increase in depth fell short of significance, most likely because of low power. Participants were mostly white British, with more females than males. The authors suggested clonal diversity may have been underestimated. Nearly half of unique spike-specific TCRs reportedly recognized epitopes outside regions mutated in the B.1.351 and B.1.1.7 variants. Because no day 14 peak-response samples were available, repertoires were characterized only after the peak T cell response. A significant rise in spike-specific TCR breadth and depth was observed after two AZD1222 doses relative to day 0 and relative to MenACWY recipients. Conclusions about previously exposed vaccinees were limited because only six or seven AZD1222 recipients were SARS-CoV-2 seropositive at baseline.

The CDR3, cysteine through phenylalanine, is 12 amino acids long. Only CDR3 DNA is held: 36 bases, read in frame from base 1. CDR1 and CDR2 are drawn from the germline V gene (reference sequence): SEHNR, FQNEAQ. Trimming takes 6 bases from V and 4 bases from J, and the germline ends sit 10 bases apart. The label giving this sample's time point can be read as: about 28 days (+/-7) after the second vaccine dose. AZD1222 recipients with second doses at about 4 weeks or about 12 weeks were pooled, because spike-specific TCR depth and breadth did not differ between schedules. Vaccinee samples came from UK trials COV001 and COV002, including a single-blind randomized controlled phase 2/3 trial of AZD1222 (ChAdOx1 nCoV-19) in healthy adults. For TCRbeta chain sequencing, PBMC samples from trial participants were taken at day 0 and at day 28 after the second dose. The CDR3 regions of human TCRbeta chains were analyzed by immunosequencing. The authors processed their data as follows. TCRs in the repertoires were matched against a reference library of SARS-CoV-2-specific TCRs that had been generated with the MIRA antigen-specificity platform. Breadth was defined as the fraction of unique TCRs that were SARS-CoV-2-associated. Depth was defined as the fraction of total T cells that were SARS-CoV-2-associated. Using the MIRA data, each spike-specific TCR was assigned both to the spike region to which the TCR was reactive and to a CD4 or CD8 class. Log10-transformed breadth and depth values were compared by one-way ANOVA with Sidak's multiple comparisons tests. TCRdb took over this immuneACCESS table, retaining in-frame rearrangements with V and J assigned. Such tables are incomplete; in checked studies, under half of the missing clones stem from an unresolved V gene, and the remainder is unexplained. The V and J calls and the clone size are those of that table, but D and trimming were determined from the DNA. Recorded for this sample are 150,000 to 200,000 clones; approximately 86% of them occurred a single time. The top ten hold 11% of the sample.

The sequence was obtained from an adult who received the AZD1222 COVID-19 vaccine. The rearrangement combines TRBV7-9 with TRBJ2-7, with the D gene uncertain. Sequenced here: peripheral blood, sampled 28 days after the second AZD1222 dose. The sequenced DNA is TGTGCCAGCAGTATTACGGGTTACGAGCAGTACTTC. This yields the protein CASSITGYEQYF.